The sequence of this TCR beta chain was determined in a study of shared T cell receptors in the human thymus. Notes on this clone: One end of the junction does not line up with germline, which may come from a read error.

Clones were sequenced by immunoSEQ multiplex PCR, and TCRdb holds only the in-frame ones, with some missing. The table has some 760,000 clones, approximately 85% seen once; the top ten hold 0.0095% to 0.011%. The CDR3 has 11 amino acids. Germline CDR1 is MDHEN and CDR2 is SYDVKM. This sample was shared with a second study, whose subject was human thymus T cells. As reported in that work: Donors consisted of healthy Finnish infants (having corrective surgery for congenital heart defects). Thymic material originated from resections removed in the course of corrective heart surgery. Repertoires sampled from thymus and blood appeared biased in V and J gene usage. In unrelated individuals, thymic repertoires overlapped highly, according to related research.

Material for sequencing was thymocytes. The genes are TRBV28 and TRBJ1-1; no reliable D call. The sequence came from a girl under three years old with a congenital heart defect. The CDR3 region is CASSQSVGEVF. In nucleotides, the CDR3 is TGTGCCAGCAGCCAATCGGTCGGGGAGGTTTTT.